Below are 4 T cell receptor beta chains sequenced from a single sample in a study of T cell responses to AZD1222 COVID-19 vaccine. Here immunoSEQ multiplex PCR was the method, and the copy in TCRdb shows in-frame clones only, minus some. The sample includes about 140,000 clones, roughly 92% of them seen just once. The sequencing here drew on peripheral blood, taken 28 days after the second AZD1222 dose. The receptors stem from an adult who received the AZD1222 COVID-19 vaccine.

The chain is built from TRBV5-6 and TRBJ1-2, with TRBD1 matching 7 bases. Trimming at V came to 4 bases and at J to 0 bases, leaving 15 bases not matched to a gene. Per germline, CDR1 SGHDT and CDR2 YYEEEE. The CDR3 sequence is 18 residues long. CDR3 nucleotides: TGTGCCAGCAGCCTTTCGGGGACCGGACAGGCAGCTAACTATGGCTACACCTTC. This sequence encodes CASSLSGTGQAANYGYTF.

This clone appeared a single time. The rearrangement links TRBV11-2 to TRBJ2-7; D is uncertain. There are 11 residues in the CDR3. Germline CDR1 reads SGHAT; CDR2 reads FQNNGV. V lost 5 bases and J lost 7, with 9 bases in between. CDR3 in amino acids: CASSQLWEQYF. The CDR3 nucleotides read TGTGCCAGCAGCCAACTCTGGGAGCAGTACTTC.

The sample holds one count of this clone. The chain recombines TRBV28 with TRBJ2-5; 7 positions agree with TRBD1. Germline-derived CDR1 and CDR2 are MDHEN and SYDVKM. This CDR3 is 16 amino acids long. After removal of 5 bases from V and 4 bases from J, the junction contained 13 bases not matched to a gene. The CDR3 is CASSGPGTATRETQYF. In DNA, the CDR3 is TGTGCCAGCAGTGGCCCGGGGACAGCCACTCGAGAGACCCAGTACTTC.

The chain recombines TRBV3-1 (or the pseudogene TRBV3-2) with TRBJ2-3; 16 bases match TRBD2. V trimming: 4 bases; J trimming: 4 bases; junction bases outside the gene matches: 5. Per the germline V gene, CDR1 is LGHDT and CDR2 is YNNKEL (reference sequence). This CDR3 is built from 17 residues. This CDR3 reads CASSLGLAGGLSDTQYF. CDR3 coding DNA: TGTGCCAGCAGCCTGGGACTAGCGGGGGGGCTGTCAGATACGCAGTATTTT.